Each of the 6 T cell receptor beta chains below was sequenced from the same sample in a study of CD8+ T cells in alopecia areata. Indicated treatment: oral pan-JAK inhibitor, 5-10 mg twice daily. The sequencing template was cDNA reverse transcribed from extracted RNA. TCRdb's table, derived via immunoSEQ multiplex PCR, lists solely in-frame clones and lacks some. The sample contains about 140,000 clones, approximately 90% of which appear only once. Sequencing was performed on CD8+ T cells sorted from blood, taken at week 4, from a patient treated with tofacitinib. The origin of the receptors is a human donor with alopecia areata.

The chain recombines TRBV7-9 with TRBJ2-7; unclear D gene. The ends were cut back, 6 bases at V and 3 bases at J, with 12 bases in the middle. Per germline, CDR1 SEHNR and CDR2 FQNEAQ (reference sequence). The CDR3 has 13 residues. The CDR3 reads CASSHESNYEQYF. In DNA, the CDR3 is TGTGCCAGCAGTCATGAGTCAAACTACGAGCAGTACTTC.

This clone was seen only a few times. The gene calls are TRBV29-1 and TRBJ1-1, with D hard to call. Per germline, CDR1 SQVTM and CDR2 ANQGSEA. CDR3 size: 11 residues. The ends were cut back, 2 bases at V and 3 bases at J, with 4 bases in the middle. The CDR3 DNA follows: TGCAGCGTTGAAATTGACACTGAAGCTTTCTTT. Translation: CSVEIDTEAFF.

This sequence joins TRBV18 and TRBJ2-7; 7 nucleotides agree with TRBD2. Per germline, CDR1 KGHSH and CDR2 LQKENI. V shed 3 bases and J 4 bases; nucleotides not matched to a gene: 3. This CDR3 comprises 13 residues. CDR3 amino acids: CASSPGGDYEQYF. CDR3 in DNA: TGTGCCAGCTCACCGGGAGGGGATTACGAGCAGTACTTC.

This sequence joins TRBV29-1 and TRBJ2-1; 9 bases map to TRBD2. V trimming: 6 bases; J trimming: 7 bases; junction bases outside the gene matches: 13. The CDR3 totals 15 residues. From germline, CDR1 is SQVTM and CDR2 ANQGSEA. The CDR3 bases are TGCAGCGTAGCGCTAGCGGGAAAGGGTCAGAATGAGCAGTTCTTC. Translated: CSVALAGKGQNEQFF.

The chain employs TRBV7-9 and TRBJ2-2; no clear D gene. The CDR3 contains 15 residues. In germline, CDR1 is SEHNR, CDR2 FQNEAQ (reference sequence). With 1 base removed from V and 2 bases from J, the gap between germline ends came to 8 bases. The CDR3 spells CASSLDIGNTGELFF. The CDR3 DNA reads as TGTGCCAGCAGCTTAGACATCGGTAACACCGGGGAGCTGTTTTTT.

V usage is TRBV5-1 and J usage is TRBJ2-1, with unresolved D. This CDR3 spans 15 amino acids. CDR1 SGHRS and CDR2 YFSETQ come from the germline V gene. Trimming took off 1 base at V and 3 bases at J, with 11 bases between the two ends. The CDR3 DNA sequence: TGCGCCAGCAGCTTGACCTATGAAGACTACAATGAGCAGTTCTTC. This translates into CASSLTYEDYNEQFF. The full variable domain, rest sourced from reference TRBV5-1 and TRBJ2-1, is KAGVTQTPRYLIKTRGQQVTLSCSPISGHRSVSWYQQTPGQGLQFLFEYFSETQRNKGNFPGRFSGRQFSNSRSEMNVSTLELGDSALYLCASSLTYEDYNEQFFGPGTRLTVL.